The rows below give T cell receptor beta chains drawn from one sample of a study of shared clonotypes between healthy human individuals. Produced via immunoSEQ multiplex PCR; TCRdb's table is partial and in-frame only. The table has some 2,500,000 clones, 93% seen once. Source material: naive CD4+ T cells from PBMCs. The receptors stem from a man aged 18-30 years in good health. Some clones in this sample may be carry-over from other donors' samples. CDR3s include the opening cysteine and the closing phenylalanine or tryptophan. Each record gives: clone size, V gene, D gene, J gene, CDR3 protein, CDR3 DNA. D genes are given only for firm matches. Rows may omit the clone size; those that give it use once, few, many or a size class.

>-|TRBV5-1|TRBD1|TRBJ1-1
CASSPDRGNTEAFF
TGCGCCAGCAGCCCGGACAGGGGGAACACTGAAGCTTTCTTT
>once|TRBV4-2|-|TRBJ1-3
CASSRGGGPEGNTIYF
TGTGCCAGCAGCCGGGGGGGAGGGCCGGAAGGAAACACCATATATTTT
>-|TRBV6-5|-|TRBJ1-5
CASSIETGQPQHF
TGTGCCAGCAGTATAGAGACGGGTCAGCCCCAGCATTTT
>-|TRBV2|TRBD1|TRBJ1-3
CASSLRTGDGNTIYF
TGTGCCAGCAGTCTAAGAACAGGGGATGGAAACACCATATATTTT
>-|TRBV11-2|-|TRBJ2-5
CASSPRRSAETQYF
TGTGCCAGCAGCCCCCGCAGGTCGGCAGAGACCCAGTACTTC
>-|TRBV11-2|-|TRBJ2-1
CASSLSGAYNEQFF
TGTGCCAGCAGCTTAAGTGGTGCCTACAATGAGCAGTTCTTC
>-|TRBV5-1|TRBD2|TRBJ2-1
CASSLESGLAGGRQFF
TGCGCCAGCAGCTTGGAAAGTGGACTAGCGGGAGGACGACAGTTCTTC
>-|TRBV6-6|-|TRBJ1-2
CASSYWGSDGYTF
TGTGCCAGCAGTTATTGGGGGAGTGATGGCTACACCTTC
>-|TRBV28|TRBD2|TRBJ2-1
CASRLGASGRYNEQFF
TGTGCCAGCAGGCTAGGGGCTAGCGGGAGATACAATGAGCAGTTCTTC
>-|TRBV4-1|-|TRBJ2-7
CASSLASGSGEQYF
TGCGCCAGCAGCCTCGCAAGTGGTTCGGGCGAGCAGTACTTC
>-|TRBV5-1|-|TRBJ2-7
CASSLAASYYEQYF
TGCGCCAGCAGCTTGGCGGCTTCTTACTACGAGCAGTACTTC
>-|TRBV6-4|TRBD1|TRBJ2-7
CASSDSDRGIEQYF
TGTGCCAGCAGTGACTCGGACAGGGGTATCGAGCAGTACTTC
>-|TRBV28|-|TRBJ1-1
CASSLGRGRTEAFF
TGTGCCAGCAGTTTAGGCAGGGGTCGAACTGAAGCTTTCTTT
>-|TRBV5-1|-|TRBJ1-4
CASSYDGAAEKLFF
TGCGCCAGCAGCTACGACGGAGCGGCGGAAAAACTGTTTTTT
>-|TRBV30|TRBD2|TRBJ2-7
CAWSVYRRAGGGYEQYF
TGTGCCTGGAGTGTATATAGGCGAGCGGGAGGGGGGTACGAGCAGTACTTC
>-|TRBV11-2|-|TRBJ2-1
CASRLQGVEEFF
TGTGCCAGCAGGCTACAGGGTGTGGAGGAGTTCTTC
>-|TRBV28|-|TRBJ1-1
CASSPPGLTGEAFF
TGTGCCAGCAGTCCCCCCGGGTTGACGGGAGAAGCTTTCTTT
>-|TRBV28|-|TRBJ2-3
CASTLGRWTDTQYF
TGTGCCAGCACCCTTGGTAGGTGGACAGATACGCAGTATTTT
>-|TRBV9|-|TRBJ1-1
CASSVALGNTEAFF
TGTGCCAGCAGCGTAGCTCTTGGGAACACTGAAGCTTTCTTT
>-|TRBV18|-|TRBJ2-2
CASSGRENTGELFF
TGTGCCAGCTCAGGGCGGGAGAACACCGGGGAGCTGTTTTTT
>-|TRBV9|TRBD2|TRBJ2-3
CASSPREGSGTTQYF
TGTGCCAGCAGCCCACGAGAAGGTAGCGGGACAACGCAGTATTTT
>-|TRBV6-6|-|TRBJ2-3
CASIKLGGALTDTQYF
TGTGCCAGCATCAAACTCGGAGGTGCCCTAACAGATACGCAGTATTTT